What follows are 8 T cell receptor beta chains derived from one specimen sequenced in a study of T cell responses to AZD1222 COVID-19 vaccine. Assay used: immunoSEQ multiplex PCR; TCRdb lists only in-frame clones, some missing. The table has 210,000 or so clones, roughly 91% seen once; the top ten hold 1%. Sample: peripheral blood, taken on day 0 of MenACWY control vaccination. Receptors were obtained from an adult in good health.

The chain recombines TRBV3-1 (or the pseudogene TRBV3-2) with TRBJ1-4; TRBD1 might be the D (6 bases). This CDR3 region has 14 residues. The V gene's germline CDR1 is LGHDT and CDR2 YNNKEL (reference sequence). Trimming cost V 3 bases and J 8 bases, with 13 bases left between them. The CDR3 nucleotides read TGTGCCAGCAGCCAGAGGGGGGAGGGCGAAAAACTGTTTTTT. It yields the protein CASSQRGEGEKLFF.

The chain couples TRBV2 to TRBJ1-2, with D hard to call. This CDR3 has 13 residues. V lost 9 bases and J lost 2, with 13 bases in between. The germline gives CDR1 SNHLY, CDR2 FYNNEI. The CDR3 region has the DNA TGTGCCAGAAGCAGTCGCCCGAACTATGGCTACACCTTC. Protein: CARSSRPNYGYTF.

In this sample, this clone turned up once. The rearrangement joins TRBV19 to TRBJ2-5; D remains unclear. The CDR3 contains 12 residues. The germline V gene has CDR1 LNHDA and CDR2 SQIVND (reference sequence). V dropped 1 base and J dropped 5 bases, with 5 bases sitting between them. In nucleotides, the CDR3 is TGTGCCAGTAGTATAGGCAGGGAGACCCAGTACTTC. Translated, it gives CASSIGRETQYF.

The chain employs TRBV19 and TRBJ1-2; TRBD1 agrees at 9 bases. The CDR3 sequence is 14 residues long. Trimming removed 7 bases from V and 8 bases from J; junction bases left unmatched: 11. Germline V CDR1 and CDR2: LNHDA, SQIVND (reference sequence). The CDR3 here is CASIWDRDTDGYTF. In nucleotides, the CDR3 is TGTGCCAGTATCTGGGACAGGGACACTGACGGCTACACCTTC.

The rearrangement links TRBV6-1 to TRBJ2-7; 7 nucleotides agree with TRBD1. Losses at the gene ends were 1 base for V and 0 bases for J; bases not matched to a gene: 6. The CDR3 has 16 amino acids. CDR1 is MNHNS, CDR2 SASEGT, per germline. CDR3 in amino acids: CASSEVWTGFSYEQYF. The CDR3 region has the DNA TGTGCCAGCAGTGAAGTTTGGACAGGTTTCTCCTACGAGCAGTACTTC.

The rearrangement links TRBV1 to TRBJ1-2; TRBD1, the table's D call, lacks a check against the DNA. TRBV1 constitutes a pseudogene. This CDR3 comprises 14 residues. The CDR3 spells CTSSQRQPNYGYTF. CDR3 coding DNA: TGCACCAGCAGCCAACGACAGCCGAACTATGGCTACACCTTC.

The rearrangement links TRBV5-1 to TRBJ1-2, with D possibly TRBD1 on 5 matching bases. V lost 0 bases and J lost 6, with 15 bases in between. The germline V gene has CDR1 SGHRS and CDR2 YFSETQ. CDR3 size: 15 residues. The CDR3 sequence: CASSLDGQGGNGYTF. CDR3 DNA sequence: TGCGCCAGCAGCTTGGACGGTCAGGGTGGGAATGGCTACACCTTC.

CDR3 in amino acids: CASSPRQGPDTQYF. As DNA, the CDR3 is TGCGCCAGCAGCCCACGACAGGGTCCAGATACGCAGTATTTT. This chain joins TRBV5-1 and TRBJ2-3; 7 positions match TRBD1. This CDR3 is built from 14 residues. The germline V gene has CDR1 SGHRS and CDR2 YFSETQ. The J segment lost 4 bases and the V segment lost 4 bases, leaving 6 bases of the junction unmatched.